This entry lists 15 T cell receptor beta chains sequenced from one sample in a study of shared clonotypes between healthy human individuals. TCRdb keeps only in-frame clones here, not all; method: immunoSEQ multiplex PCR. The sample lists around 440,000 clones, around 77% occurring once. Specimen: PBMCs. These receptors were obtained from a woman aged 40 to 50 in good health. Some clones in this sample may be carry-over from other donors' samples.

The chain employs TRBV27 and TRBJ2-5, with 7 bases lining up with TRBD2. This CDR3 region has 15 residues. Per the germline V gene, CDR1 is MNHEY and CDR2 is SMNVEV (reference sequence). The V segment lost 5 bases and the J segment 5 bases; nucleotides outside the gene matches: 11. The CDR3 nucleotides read TGTGCCAGCAGTATCACATCCGGACTAGGGGAGACCCAGTACTTC. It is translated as CASSITSGLGETQYF.

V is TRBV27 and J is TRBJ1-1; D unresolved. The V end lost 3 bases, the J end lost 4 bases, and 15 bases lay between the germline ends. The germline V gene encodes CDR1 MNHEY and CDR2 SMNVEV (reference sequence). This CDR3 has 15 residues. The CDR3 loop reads CASSFGVSLPTEAFF. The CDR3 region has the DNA TGTGCCAGCAGTTTCGGGGTCAGTCTCCCCACTGAAGCTTTCTTT.

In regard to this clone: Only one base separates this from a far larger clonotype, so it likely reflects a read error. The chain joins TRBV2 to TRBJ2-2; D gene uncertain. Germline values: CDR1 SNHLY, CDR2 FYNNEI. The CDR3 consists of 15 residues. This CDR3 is CAGSENPLNTGELFF. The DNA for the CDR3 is TGTGCCGGCAGTGAAAATCCCTTAAACACCGGGGAGCTGTTTTTT.

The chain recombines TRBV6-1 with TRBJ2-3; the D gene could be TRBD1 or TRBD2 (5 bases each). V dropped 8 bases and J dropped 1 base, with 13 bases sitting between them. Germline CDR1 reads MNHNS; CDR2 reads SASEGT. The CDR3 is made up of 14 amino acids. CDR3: CASFETGRTDTQYF. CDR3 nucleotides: TGTGCCAGCTTCGAGACGGGACGCACAGATACGCAGTATTTT.

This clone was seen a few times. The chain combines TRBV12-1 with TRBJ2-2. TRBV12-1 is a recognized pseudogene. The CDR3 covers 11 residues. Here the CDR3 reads CASSFAGELFF. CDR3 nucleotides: TGTGCCAGCAGCTTTGCCGGGGAGCTGTTTTTT.

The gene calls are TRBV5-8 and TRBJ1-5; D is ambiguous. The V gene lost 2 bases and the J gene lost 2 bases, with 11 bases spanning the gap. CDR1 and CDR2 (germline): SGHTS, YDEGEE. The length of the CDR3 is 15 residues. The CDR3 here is CASSFGYLGNQPQHF. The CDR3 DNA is TGTGCCAGCAGCTTTGGGTATTTGGGCAATCAGCCCCAGCATTTT.

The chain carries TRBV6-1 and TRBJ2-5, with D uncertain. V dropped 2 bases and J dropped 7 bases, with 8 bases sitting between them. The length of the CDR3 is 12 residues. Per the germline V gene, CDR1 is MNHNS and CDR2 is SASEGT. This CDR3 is CASSELVGTQYF. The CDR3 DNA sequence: TGTGCCAGCAGTGAATTGGTGGGGACCCAGTACTTC.

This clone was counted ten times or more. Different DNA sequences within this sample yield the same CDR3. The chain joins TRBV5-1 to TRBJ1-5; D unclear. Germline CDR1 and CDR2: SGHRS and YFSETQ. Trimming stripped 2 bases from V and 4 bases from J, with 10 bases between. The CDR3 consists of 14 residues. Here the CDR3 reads CASSFGGYNQPQHF. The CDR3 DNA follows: TGCGCCAGCAGCTTCGGAGGGTATAATCAGCCCCAGCATTTT. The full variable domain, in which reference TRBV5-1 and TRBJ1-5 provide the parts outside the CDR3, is KAGVTQTPRYLIKTRGQQVTLSCSPISGHRSVSWYQQTPGQGLQFLFEYFSETQRNKGNFPGRFSGRQFSNSRSEMNVSTLELGDSALYLCASSFGGYNQPQHFGDGTRLSIL.

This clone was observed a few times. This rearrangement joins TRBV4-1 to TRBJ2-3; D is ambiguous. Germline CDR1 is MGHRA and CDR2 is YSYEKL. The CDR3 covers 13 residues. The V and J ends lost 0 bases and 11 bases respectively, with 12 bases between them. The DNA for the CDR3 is TGCGCCAGCAGCCAAGACGGCCTTTGGGAGCAGTATTTT. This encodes CASSQDGLWEQYF.

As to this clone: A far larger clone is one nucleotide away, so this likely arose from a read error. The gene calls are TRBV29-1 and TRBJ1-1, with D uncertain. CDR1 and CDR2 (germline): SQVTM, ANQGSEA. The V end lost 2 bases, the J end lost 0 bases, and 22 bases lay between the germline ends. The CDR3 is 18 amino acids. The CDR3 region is CSVELSHLVSDMNTEAFF. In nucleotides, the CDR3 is TGCAGCGTTGAACTTTCCCACTTGGTGTCGGATATGAACACTGAAGCTTTCTTT.

CDR3 sequence: CASSQEDKMNTEAFF. DNA of the CDR3: TGCGCCAGCAGCCAAGAGGACAAAATGAACACTGAAGCTTTCTTT. The chain uses TRBV4-3 and TRBJ1-1; maybe TRBD1 (5 bases). In germline, CDR1 is LGHNA, CDR2 YSLEER. The CDR3 has 15 amino acids. V was cut by 0 bases and J by 0 bases, with 8 bases left in between.

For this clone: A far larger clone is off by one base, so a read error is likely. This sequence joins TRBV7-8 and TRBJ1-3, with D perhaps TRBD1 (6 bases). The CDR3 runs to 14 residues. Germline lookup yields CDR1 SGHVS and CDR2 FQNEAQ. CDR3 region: CASSARSVKGELHF. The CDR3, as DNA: TGTGCCAGCAGCGCGAGATCAGTAAAGGGGGAGTTACATTTT.

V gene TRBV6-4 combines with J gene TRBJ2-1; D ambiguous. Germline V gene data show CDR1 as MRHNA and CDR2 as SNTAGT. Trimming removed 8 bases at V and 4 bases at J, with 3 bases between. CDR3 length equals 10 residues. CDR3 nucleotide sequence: TGTGCCAGCCAATACAATGAGCAGTTCTTC. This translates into CASQYNEQFF.

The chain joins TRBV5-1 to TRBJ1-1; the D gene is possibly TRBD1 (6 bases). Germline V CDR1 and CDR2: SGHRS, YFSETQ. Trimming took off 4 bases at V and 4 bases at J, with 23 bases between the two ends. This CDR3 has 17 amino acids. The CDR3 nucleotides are TGCGCCAGCAGCAGCGGACAGCCCGGCGGTCGGGGCACTGAAGCTTTCTTT. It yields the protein CASSSGQPGGRGTEAFF.

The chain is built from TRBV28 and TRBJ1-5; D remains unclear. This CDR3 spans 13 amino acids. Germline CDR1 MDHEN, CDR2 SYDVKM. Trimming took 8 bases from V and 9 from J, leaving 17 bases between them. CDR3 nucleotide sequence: TGTGCCAGCCAGACGCAGCCAGCCCTGCCCCAGCATTTT. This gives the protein CASQTQPALPQHF. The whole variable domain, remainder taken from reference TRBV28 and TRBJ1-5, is DVKVTQSSRYLVKRTGEKVFLECVQDMDHENMFWYRQDPGLGLRLIYFSYDVKMKEKGDIPEGYSVSREKKERFSLILESASTNQTSMYLCASQTQPALPQHFGDGTRLSIL.